This TCR beta chain stems from a study of metastatic and nonmetastatic thyroid tumors. Whole-study context: Repertoires of blood and of tissue (tumor or nodule) from malignant and benign thyroid patients were compared. Regarding the study as a whole: For both blood and tumor, malignant thyroid tumors reportedly showed significantly higher TCR beta diversity than benign nodules did.

Each patient went into thyroid surgery without having received any treatment. Looked up from germline, CDR1 is SGHNT and CDR2 is YYREEE (reference sequence). V lost 0 bases and J lost 0; bases outside the gene matches: 15. There are 20 residues in the CDR3. Details on this clone: No antigen is known for it.

As originally analysed: The distant-metastasis classifier for papillary thyroid cancer was built from CDR3 differences across clinicopathological groups. TCRdb reprocessed the PCR reads using MiXCR. The authors' filters were not applied to this entry. Among 30,000 to 40,000 clones listed, approximately 15% were seen once. Input material: blood. This TCR derives from a male donor with papillary thyroid cancer or a benign thyroid nodule (not recorded which). Some clones in this sample may be carry-over from other donors' samples. The chain links TRBV5-4 to TRBJ1-1, with TRBD1 matching over 9 bases. This CDR3 is CASSLGAGRQGGLVNTEAFF. CDR3 in DNA: TGTGCCAGCAGCTTGGGCGCCGGGAGACAGGGGGGTTTAGTGAACACTGAAGCTTTCTTT.